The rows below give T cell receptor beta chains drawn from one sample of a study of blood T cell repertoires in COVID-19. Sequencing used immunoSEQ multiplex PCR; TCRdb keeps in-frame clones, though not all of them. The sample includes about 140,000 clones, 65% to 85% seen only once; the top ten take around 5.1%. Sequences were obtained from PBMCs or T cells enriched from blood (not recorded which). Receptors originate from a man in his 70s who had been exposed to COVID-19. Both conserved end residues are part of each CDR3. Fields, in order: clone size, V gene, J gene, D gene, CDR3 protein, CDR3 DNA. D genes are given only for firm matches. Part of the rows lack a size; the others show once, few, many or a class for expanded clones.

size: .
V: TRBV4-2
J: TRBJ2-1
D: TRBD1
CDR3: CASSVNLGQGSNEQFF
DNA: TGTGCCAGCAGCGTTAACCTCGGACAGGGGAGCAATGAGCAGTTCTTC

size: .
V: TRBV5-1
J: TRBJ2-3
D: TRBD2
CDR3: CASSRVAGEDTQYF
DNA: TGCGCCAGCAGCCGTGTAGCGGGAGAAGATACGCAGTATTTT

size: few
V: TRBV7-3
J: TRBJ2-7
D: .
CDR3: CASSPHGVTYEQYF
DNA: TGTGCCAGCAGCCCCCACGGGGTGACCTACGAGCAGTACTTC

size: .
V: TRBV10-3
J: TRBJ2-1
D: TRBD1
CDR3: CAISESTGASYNEQFF
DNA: TGTGCCATCAGTGAGTCGACAGGGGCCTCCTACAATGAGCAGTTCTTC

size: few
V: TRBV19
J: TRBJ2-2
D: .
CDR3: CASSTLGASGGELFF
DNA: TGTGCCAGTAGTACCTTGGGAGCTTCGGGCGGGGAGCTGTTTTTT

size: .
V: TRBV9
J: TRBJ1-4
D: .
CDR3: CASSVGPTNEKLFF
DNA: TGTGCCAGCAGCGTTGGCCCAACTAATGAAAAACTGTTTTTT

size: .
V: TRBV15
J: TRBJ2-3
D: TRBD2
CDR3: CATSSRYGLAGSTDTQYF
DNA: TGTGCCACCAGCTCTCGATATGGACTAGCGGGGAGCACAGATACGCAGTATTTT

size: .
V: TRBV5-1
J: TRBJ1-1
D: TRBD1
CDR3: CASSSDRVWAEAFF
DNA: TGCGCCAGCAGCTCGGACAGGGTCTGGGCTGAAGCTTTCTTT

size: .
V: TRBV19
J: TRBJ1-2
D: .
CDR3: CASSIPQGHYGYTF
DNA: TGTGCCAGTAGTATACCACAGGGCCACTATGGCTACACCTTC

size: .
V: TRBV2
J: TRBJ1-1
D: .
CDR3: CASRAPGGKMNTEAFF
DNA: TGTGCCAGCAGAGCTCCCGGGGGAAAGATGAACACTGAAGCTTTCTTT

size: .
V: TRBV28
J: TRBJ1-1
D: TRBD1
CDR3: CASSIRTGGAFF
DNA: TGTGCCAGCAGTATACGGACAGGGGGAGCTTTCTTT

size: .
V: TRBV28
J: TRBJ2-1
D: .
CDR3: CASSLQGLTPNNEQFF
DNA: TGTGCCAGCAGCTTACAGGGCCTTACGCCGAACAATGAGCAGTTCTTC

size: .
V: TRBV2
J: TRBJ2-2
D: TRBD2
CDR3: CASSTGTSESGELFF
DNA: TGTGCCAGCAGTACCGGGACTAGCGAGTCCGGGGAGCTGTTTTTT

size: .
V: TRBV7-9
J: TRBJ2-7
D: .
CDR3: CASTEYGRGQNEQYF
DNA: TGTGCCAGCACCGAGTATGGCAGGGGACAAAACGAGCAGTACTTC

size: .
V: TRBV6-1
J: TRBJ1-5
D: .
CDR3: CASSDGQRNQPQHF
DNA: TGTGCCAGCAGTGATGGGCAGCGCAATCAGCCCCAGCATTTT

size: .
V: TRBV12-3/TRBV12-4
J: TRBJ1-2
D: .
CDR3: CASSNNYGYTF
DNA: TGTGCCAGCAGCAATAACTATGGCTACACCTTC

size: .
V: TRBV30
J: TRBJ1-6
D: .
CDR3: CAWSVRGQSSYNSPLHF
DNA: TGTGCCTGGAGTGTACGTGGACAGAGCTCCTATAATTCACCCCTCCACTTT

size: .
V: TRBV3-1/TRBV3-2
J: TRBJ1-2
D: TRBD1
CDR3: CASSQVLRGNYGYTF
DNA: TGTGCCAGCAGCCAAGTTCTCAGGGGGAACTATGGCTACACCTTC

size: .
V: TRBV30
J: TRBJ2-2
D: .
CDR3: CAWSVRSSNTGELFF
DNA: TGTGCCTGGAGTGTACGGTCTTCGAACACCGGGGAGCTGTTTTTT

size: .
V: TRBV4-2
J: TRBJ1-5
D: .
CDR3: CASSWQRGGQPQHF
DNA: TGTGCCAGCAGCTGGCAGAGGGGAGGTCAGCCCCAGCATTTT

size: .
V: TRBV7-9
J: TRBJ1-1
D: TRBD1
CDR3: CASSLRDRVAFF
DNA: TGTGCCAGCAGCCTCCGGGACAGGGTGGCTTTCTTT

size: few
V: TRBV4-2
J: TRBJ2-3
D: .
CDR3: CASSLKERDLADTQYF
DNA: TGTGCCAGCAGCCTAAAAGAACGAGATTTAGCAGATACGCAGTATTTT

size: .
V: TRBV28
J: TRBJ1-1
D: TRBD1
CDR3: CASSTQGAMFSAFF
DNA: TGTGCCAGCAGTACTCAGGGGGCTATGTTCTCGGCTTTCTTT

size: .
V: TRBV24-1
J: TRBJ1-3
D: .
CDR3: CATSPGATVGANTIYF
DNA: TGTGCCACCAGCCCTGGAGCGACGGTAGGGGCGAACACCATATATTTT

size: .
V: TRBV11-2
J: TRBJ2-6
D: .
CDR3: CASSHLGGSGANVLTF
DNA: TGTGCCAGCAGCCACCTAGGGGGCTCTGGGGCCAACGTCCTGACTTTC

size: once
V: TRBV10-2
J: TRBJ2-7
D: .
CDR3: CATSPGDLPYEQYF
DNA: TGCGCCACCTCACCGGGGGACTTGCCCTACGAGCAGTACTTC

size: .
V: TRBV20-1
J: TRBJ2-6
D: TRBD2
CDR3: CSASDFRLADSGANVLTF
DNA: TGCAGTGCTAGTGATTTTCGACTAGCGGACTCTGGGGCCAACGTCCTGACTTTC

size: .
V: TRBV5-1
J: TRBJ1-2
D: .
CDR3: CASSSITLTGGYTF
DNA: TGCGCCAGCAGTTCTATTACTTTGACTGGGGGCTACACCTTC

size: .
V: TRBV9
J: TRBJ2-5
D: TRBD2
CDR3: CASSVAAGGEETQYF
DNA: TGTGCCAGCAGCGTAGCAGCGGGAGGGGAAGAGACCCAGTACTTC

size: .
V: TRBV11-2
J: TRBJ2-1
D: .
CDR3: CASSSSTSSYNEQFF
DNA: TGTGCCAGCAGCTCCTCTACGAGCTCCTACAATGAGCAGTTCTTC